The 23 T cell receptor beta chains below were found in one sample sequenced in a study of T-cell reconstitution after alpha-beta-depleted transplantation in children. Preparation of the TCRbeta library involved a method that used unique molecular identifiers. TCRdb analysed the PCR reads with MiXCR anew, one entry per CDR3 protein. The repertoire holds 500,000 or so distinct CDR3 sequences, with 30% to 35% as singletons. The specimen comprised PBMCs from the stem cell graft donor, sampled from the stem cell graft. All receptors come from a human donor who donated a stem cell graft to a child with aplastic anemia.

The CDR3 nucleotides are TGCGCCAGCAGCTTGGGGCAGGGGTCGCATCAGCCCCAGCATTTT. Translating it yields CASSLGQGSHQPQHF. The gene calls are TRBV5-1 and TRBJ1-5, with D perhaps matching TRBD1 (6 bases). Per the germline V gene, CDR1 is SGHRS and CDR2 is YFSETQ. V lost 0 bases and J 5 bases, leaving 12 bases between the germline ends. The CDR3 runs to 15 residues.

The chain recombines TRBV3-1 with TRBJ2-1; 7 bases agree with TRBD2. CDR3 length equals 16 residues. The germline CDR1 and CDR2 sequences are LGHDT and YNNKEL (reference sequence). The V segment lost 5 bases and the J segment 2 bases; nucleotides outside the gene matches: 9. DNA for the CDR3: TGTGCCAGCAGCACTGGGACTACACCACCCTACAATGAGCAGTTCTTC. Translating it yields CASSTGTTPPYNEQFF.

V and J are TRBV4-3 and TRBJ2-7, with 7 bases matching TRBD1. The ends lost 4 bases at V and 3 bases at J; junction bases unmatched: 3. The CDR3 runs 13 residues. Germline V gives CDR1 LGHNA, CDR2 YSLEER. CDR3 sequence: CASSRGQYYEQYF. CDR3 bases: TGCGCCAGCAGCCGGGGACAGTACTACGAGCAGTACTTC.

This clonotype was seen a handful of times. The V call is TRBV18, the J call TRBJ1-3, with D tentatively TRBD1 (5 bases). V lost 1 base to trimming and J lost 0 bases, with 7 bases between them. The CDR3 consists of 15 residues. The germline V gene encodes CDR1 KGHSH and CDR2 LQKENI. The CDR3 here is CASSPLDSSGNTIYF. In DNA, the CDR3 is TGTGCCAGCTCACCACTTGACAGCTCTGGAAACACCATATATTTT. Full variable domain (rest looked up from reference TRBV18 and TRBJ1-3): NAGVMQNPRHLVRRRGQEARLRCSPMKGHSHVYWYRQLPEEGLKFMVYLQKENIIDESGMPKERFSAEFPKEGPSILRIQQVVRGDSAAYFCASSPLDSSGNTIYFGEGSWLTVV.

This rearrangement joins TRBV20-1 to TRBJ1-5; D perhaps matches TRBD1 (5 bases). The CDR3 covers 12 residues. Between the trimmed V and J ends, which lost 3 bases and 9 bases, there was a span of 12 bases. In germline, CDR1 is DFQATT, CDR2 SNEGSKA (reference sequence). For the CDR3, the DNA is TGCAGTGCTAGGTCCGGCGGGGGGCCCCAGCATTTT. It codes for CSARSGGGPQHF.

The chain couples TRBV12-3 or TRBV12-4 to TRBJ1-1, with D perhaps matching TRBD1 (6 bases). The germline V and J ends were trimmed by 6 bases and 2 bases, with 13 bases remaining between them. This CDR3 region has 14 residues. The CDR3, as DNA: TGTGCCAGCAGCTCGCGCAGGGGAAACACTGAAGCTTTCTTT. Translated, it gives CASSSRRGNTEAFF.

This clonotype was counted a few times. This chain joins TRBV30 and TRBJ1-1; D unclear. V was trimmed by 0 bases and J by 6 bases, leaving 11 bases between them. In germline, CDR1 is GTSNPN, CDR2 SVGIG (reference sequence). This CDR3 has 13 amino acids. CDR3 coding DNA: TGTGCCTGGAGTGTTATTCGACGGGCTGAAGCTTTCTTT. This gives the protein CAWSVIRRAEAFF.

The chain uses TRBV19 and TRBJ2-1; D might be TRBD1 (6 bases). Trimming cost V 6 bases and J 7 bases, with 13 bases left between them. Looked up from germline, CDR1 is LNHDA and CDR2 is SQIVND (reference sequence). This CDR3 region has 13 residues. The DNA of the CDR3 is TGTGCCAGTAGAGGGACACGGATAAATGAGCAGTTCTTC. Translation: CASRGTRINEQFF.

This clonotype was found a few times. The CDR3 sequence is CSANRDGSYGYTF. For the CDR3, the DNA is TGCAGTGCTAACCGGGACGGATCCTATGGCTACACCTTC. This chain connects TRBV20-1 to TRBJ1-2, with D possibly TRBD1 on 5 matching bases. The CDR3 runs to 13 residues. CDR1 is DFQATT and CDR2 is SNEGSKA in the germline V gene (reference sequence). The V gene lost 4 bases and the J gene lost 4 bases, with 13 bases spanning the gap.

The CDR3: CASSLVAGLAEGETQYF. As DNA, the CDR3 is TGCGCCAGCAGCTTGGTGGCGGGACTAGCGGAGGGGGAGACCCAGTACTTC. The gene calls are TRBV5-1 and TRBJ2-5; 11 nucleotides agree with TRBD2. Germline CDR1 reads SGHRS; CDR2 reads YFSETQ. J was trimmed by 5 bases and V by 0 bases; bases with no gene match: 9. The CDR3 covers 17 residues.

In its sample, this clonotype was seen a few times. J is TRBJ2-1 and V is TRBV7-3; 13 bases line up with TRBD2. The germline gives CDR1 SGHTA, CDR2 FQGTGA. The ends lost 4 bases at V and 7 bases at J; junction bases unmatched: 7. The CDR3 runs to 16 residues. The CDR3 here is CASSSPGTSGMNEQFF. The CDR3 DNA reads TGTGCCAGCAGCTCTCCGGGGACTAGCGGGATGAATGAGCAGTTCTTC. Full variable domain (rest looked up from reference TRBV7-3 and TRBJ2-1): GAGVSQTPSNKVTEKGKYVELRCDPISGHTALYWYRQSLGQGPEFLIYFQGTGAADDSGLPNDRFFAVRPEGSVSTLKIQRTERGDSAVYLCASSSPGTSGMNEQFFGPGTRLTVL.

This clonotype was detected only a few times. The chain uses TRBV7-2 and TRBJ1-2; TRBD1 agrees at 7 bases. The trim removed 5 bases at V and 8 bases at J, leaving 14 bases unmatched. CDR1 is SGHTA, CDR2 FQGNSA, per germline. The CDR3 loop spans 15 amino acids. CDR3: CASSRPSDRTHGYTF. CDR3 in DNA: TGTGCCAGCAGCCGACCTTCGGACAGGACTCACGGCTACACCTTC.

V and J are TRBV29-1 and TRBJ1-1, with D uncertain. The CDR3 covers 13 residues. Germline V gene data show CDR1 as SQVTM and CDR2 as ANQGSEA. V lost 6 bases and J 1 base, leaving 12 bases between the germline ends. The CDR3 is CSVGQEKNTEAFF. CDR3 bases: TGCAGCGTGGGCCAGGAGAAGAACACTGAAGCTTTCTTT.

The chain employs TRBV12-3 or TRBV12-4 and TRBJ1-2; TRBD1 is a possible D gene (5 bases). The CDR3 covers 16 residues. Trimming stripped 3 bases from V and 8 bases from J, with 22 bases between. The CDR3 is CASSLSPGSPLGGYTF. In nucleotides, the CDR3 is TGTGCCAGCAGTTTGTCGCCAGGGTCTCCCCTCGGCGGCTACACCTTC.

This chain joins TRBV20-1 and TRBJ1-3; no definite D call. Trimming removed 1 base at V and 2 bases at J, with 12 bases between. The CDR3 spans 15 residues. Germline CDR1 is DFQATT and CDR2 is SNEGSKA (reference sequence). CDR3 DNA sequence: TGCAGTGCTAGAGTTGGCCAGTACACTGGAAACACCATATATTTT. Its translation: CSARVGQYTGNTIYF.

This clonotype turned up a few times. The chain combines TRBV27 with TRBJ2-7; D remains unclear. V lost 0 bases and J lost 0, with 9 bases in between. The CDR3 is made up of 15 amino acids. CDR1 and CDR2 (germline): MNHEY, SMNVEV (reference sequence). The CDR3 DNA reads TGTGCCAGCAGTTTATCTGCTAGGCTCTCCTACGAGCAGTACGTC. Translated, it gives CASSLSARLSYEQYV.

The chain carries TRBV6-2 or TRBV6-3 and TRBJ1-4, with unresolved D. Trimming removed 2 bases at V and 2 bases at J, with 9 bases between. This CDR3 is built from 15 residues. CDR1 MNHEY and CDR2 SVGEGT come from the germline V gene. CDR3 nucleotide sequence: TGTGCCAGCAGTTACGCCGGAGGGACTAATGAAAAACTGTTTTTT. This encodes CASSYAGGTNEKLFF.

The chain employs TRBV12-3 or TRBV12-4 and TRBJ2-3; TRBD2 agrees at 8 bases. This CDR3 has 17 residues. V was pared by 6 bases and J by 1 base, with 12 bases of the junction left unmatched. The DNA of the CDR3 is TGTGCCAGCAGCCGACGTGGGGCGGGAGGACGCACAGATACGCAGTATTTT. It encodes CASSRRGAGGRTDTQYF.

V and J are TRBV20-1 and TRBJ2-4, with a tentative D call TRBD1 (5 bases). The CDR3 is 12 amino acids. V was trimmed by 7 bases and J by 2 bases, leaving 9 bases between them. The germline V gene has CDR1 DFQATT and CDR2 SNEGSKA (reference sequence). Here the CDR3 reads CSDRSSKNIQYF. For the CDR3, the DNA is TGCAGTGACAGGTCCTCCAAAAACATTCAGTACTTC.

This clonotype has only a few counts. This chain joins TRBV15 and TRBJ2-5, with a possible D match to TRBD1 (6 bases). Trimming took off 0 bases at V and 2 bases at J, with 10 bases between the two ends. Looked up from germline, CDR1 is LNHNV and CDR2 is YYDKDF (reference sequence). This CDR3 contains 15 residues. The CDR3 here is CATSRDEGDQETQYF. DNA for the CDR3: TGTGCCACCAGCAGAGATGAGGGGGATCAAGAGACCCAGTACTTC.

This clonotype was found many times. The chain recombines TRBV6-5 with TRBJ2-5; D call uncertain. Germline V gives CDR1 MNHEY, CDR2 SVGAGI. V was clipped by 2 bases and J by 2 bases, with 9 bases between them. The CDR3 loop spans 14 amino acids. Written as DNA, the CDR3 is TGTGCCAGCAGTTACAGCCGAGATCAAGAGACCCAGTACTTC. Its protein is CASSYSRDQETQYF.

CDR3 sequence (DNA): TGTGCCAGCAGCCGGGGACGGGTGAACACAGATACGCAGTATTTT. This codes for CASSRGRVNTDTQYF. This sequence joins TRBV7-2 and TRBJ2-3; D tentatively fits TRBD1 or TRBD2 (5 bases each). V was pared by 5 bases and J by 2 bases, with 14 bases between. The CDR3 consists of 15 residues. Germline loops: CDR1 SGHTA, CDR2 FQGNSA.

This clonotype was seen repeatedly, ten times or more. The genes are TRBV6-5 and TRBJ1-1; D is unresolved. The CDR3 has 12 residues. Trimming shortened V by 5 bases and J by 0 bases, and 4 bases separated the two germline ends. From germline, CDR1 is MNHEY and CDR2 SVGAGI. The CDR3 loop is CASSRMNTEAFF. The CDR3 DNA follows: TGTGCCAGCAGTCGCATGAACACTGAAGCTTTCTTT.